This T cell receptor (beta chain) was documented in a study of human T cells and chemical hapten exposure. On the study more broadly: Diphenylcyclopropenone, dosed weekly to the scalp, was given to patients throughout the approximately 25-week study. Per-sample TCR yield variability stemmed mainly from small pooled library volume differences. Study outcomes and limitations: Compared with pre-sensitization or healthy control sets, expanded TCRs clustered more.

This clonotype was recorded a few times. Its antigen is currently unknown. Time point indicated: pre-sensitization, week 0. The treatment denotes: therapeutic diphenylcyclopropenone sensitization with weekly scalp DPC. Donors, patients with alopecia ranging from 18 to 70 years old and judged suitable for DPC, provided samples. Germline V gives CDR1 SGHTA, CDR2 FQGNSA. CDR3 length equals 16 residues. V shed 2 bases, J shed 3 bases, and the junction held 7 bases outside the gene matches. From the RACE reads, TCRdb called clonotypes with MiXCR, one entry per CDR3 protein. The data show 250,000 or so distinct CDR3 sequences, roughly 8.9% seen once.

V and J are TRBV7-2 and TRBJ2-1, with TRBD2 matching 7 bases. This material consisted of whole blood, taken in connection with sensitization to the hapten diphenylcyclopropenone (DPC). This clonotype was sampled from a woman in her forties with alopecia areata. Some clones in this sample may be carry-over from other donors' samples. CDR3 nucleotide sequence: TGTGCCAGCAGCTTAAATGGCCTAGCGGACTACAATGAGCAGTTCTTC. It specifies CASSLNGLADYNEQFF.